This T cell receptor (beta chain) came from a study of shared clonotypes between healthy human individuals. It was at deep level that the assay was run. Clones were sequenced by immunoSEQ multiplex PCR, and TCRdb holds only the in-frame ones, with some missing. The sample carries fewer than 500,000 clones, about 79% recorded once. Germline V gives CDR1 LNHDA, CDR2 SQIVND (reference sequence). The ends lost 2 bases at V and 8 bases at J; junction bases unmatched: 25. CDR3 size: 21 residues. The sequenced sample was PBMCs. V and J are TRBV19 and TRBJ2-1; the match to TRBD2 covers 9 bases. This TCR was recovered from a woman in her thirties or forties in good health. Some clones in this sample may be carry-over from other donors' samples. As DNA, the CDR3 is TGTGCCAGTAGTATACTCCTTCCCGGGGCTAGCGGGACTACCGGGGTGGATGAGCAGTTCTTC. Translated, it gives CASSILLPGASGTTGVDEQFF.